Below, one T cell receptor beta chain is given with its context. Germline V gene lookup returns CDR1 LGHNA and CDR2 YSLEER. The CDR3 spans 15 residues. Trimming removed 1 base at V and 0 bases at J, with 10 bases between. This sample is part of a study of blood T cell repertoires in COVID-19. In the original analysis: The authors estimated nucleated cell counts from reference gene primer amplification. Repertoires were generated with immunoSEQ multiplex PCR, while TCRdb's copy carries only in-frame clones and drops some. The DNA gave D and trimming, while V, J and clone size come from that table. Of 70,000 to 80,000 clones in the sample, 65% to 90% are singletons; the top ten hold roughly 43%.

The chain has TRBV4-3 and TRBJ2-7; possible D gene TRBD2, 5 bases. The sequence was collected from a man of 80 years or more with acute or convalescent COVID-19. Sequencing used peripheral blood. DNA of the CDR3: TGCGCCAGCAGCCAAGGGTATGGGAGCTCCTACGAGCAGTACTTC. Translation: CASSQGYGSSYEQYF.